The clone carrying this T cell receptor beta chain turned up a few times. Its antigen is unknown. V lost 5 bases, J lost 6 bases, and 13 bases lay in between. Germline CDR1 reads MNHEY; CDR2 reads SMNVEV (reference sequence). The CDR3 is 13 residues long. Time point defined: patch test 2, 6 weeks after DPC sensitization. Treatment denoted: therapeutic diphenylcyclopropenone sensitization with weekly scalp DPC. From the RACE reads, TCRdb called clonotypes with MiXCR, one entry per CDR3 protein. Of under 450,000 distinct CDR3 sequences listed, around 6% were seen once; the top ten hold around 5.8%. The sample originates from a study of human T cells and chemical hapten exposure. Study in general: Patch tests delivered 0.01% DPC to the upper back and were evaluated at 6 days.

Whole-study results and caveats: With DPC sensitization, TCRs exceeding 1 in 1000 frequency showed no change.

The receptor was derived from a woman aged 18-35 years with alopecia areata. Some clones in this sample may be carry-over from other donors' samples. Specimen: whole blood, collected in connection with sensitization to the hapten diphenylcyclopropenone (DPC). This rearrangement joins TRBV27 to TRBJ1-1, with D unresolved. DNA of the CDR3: TGTGCCAGCAGTCCTTCCTCCTGGGCTGAAGCTTTCTTT. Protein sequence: CASSPSSWAEAFF.